This entry lists 21 T cell receptor beta chains sequenced from one sample in a study of cytomegalovirus exposure and HLA in healthy donors. Primers for the PCR totalled 60 Vbeta and 13 Jbeta. Clones were sequenced by immunoSEQ multiplex PCR, and TCRdb holds only the in-frame ones, with some missing. This table has over 95,000 clones, approximately 80% appearing once. The sample taken for sequencing was PBMCs. The receptors come from a man aged 40-49 years in good health and CMV-seropositive.

V usage is TRBV7-6 and J usage is TRBJ2-3, with 9 bases fitting TRBD2. With V trimmed by 5 bases and J by 5 bases, 8 bases remained unmatched. The CDR3 runs 15 residues. Germline loops: CDR1 SGHVS, CDR2 FNYEAQ. CDR3 nucleotides: TGTGCCAGCAGCCCAGCGGGGGGTCCGGTAGATACGCAGTATTTT. Translating it yields CASSPAGGPVDTQYF.

The chain recombines TRBV5-1 with TRBJ2-4, with D perhaps TRBD1 (6 bases). This CDR3 is built from 15 residues. V lost 4 bases and J 0 bases, leaving 11 bases between the germline ends. Germline V lookup: CDR1 SGHRS, CDR2 YFSETQ. CDR3 residues: CASSGWGLAKNIQYF. The DNA of the CDR3 is TGCGCCAGCAGCGGGTGGGGGCTAGCCAAAAACATTCAGTACTTC.

The gene calls are TRBV6-5 and TRBJ2-2; TRBD1 is a possible D gene (6 bases). Germline loops: CDR1 MNHEY, CDR2 SVGAGI. The CDR3 covers 16 residues. The V end was cut by 2 bases, the J end by 0 bases, with 10 bases between. CDR3 sequence: CASSYLQGSNTGELFF. CDR3 nucleotide sequence: TGTGCCAGCAGTTACCTACAGGGATCGAACACCGGGGAGCTGTTTTTT.

This clone appeared once. V gene TRBV5-1 combines with J gene TRBJ2-2; D remains ambiguous. Germline V lookup: CDR1 SGHRS, CDR2 YFSETQ. The CDR3 length is 15 residues. V was trimmed by 0 bases and J by 2 bases, leaving 8 bases between them. The chain's CDR3 is CASSLGHINTGELFF. The DNA for the CDR3 is TGCGCCAGCAGCTTGGGACATATAAACACCGGGGAGCTGTTTTTT.

J is TRBJ2-1 and V is TRBV7-6; no reliable D call. This CDR3 has 14 residues. Trimming stripped 2 bases from V and 6 bases from J, with 11 bases between. Germline V gene sequence: CDR1 SGHVS, CDR2 FNYEAQ. The CDR3 loop reads CASSLRLPPNEQFF. DNA of the CDR3: TGTGCCAGCAGCTTAAGACTTCCCCCCAATGAGCAGTTCTTC.

The chain combines TRBV11-3 with TRBJ2-1; maybe TRBD2 (5 bases). The CDR3 length is 13 residues. V was cut by 2 bases and J by 7 bases, with 9 bases left in between. CDR1 SGHNT and CDR2 YENEEA come from the germline V gene. CDR3 in DNA: TGTGCCAGCAGCTTATCCGGGGTGAATGAGCAGTTCTTC. Translated: CASSLSGVNEQFF.

For this clone: A read error may account for a junction end that differs from germline. The chain carries TRBV7-7 and TRBJ1-1, with D possibly TRBD1 on 5 matching bases. Germline lookup yields CDR1 SSHAT and CDR2 FNYEAQ (reference sequence). CDR3 length: 13 amino acids. CDR3 in DNA: TGTGCTAGCAGCTTACAGGAAAACACTGAAGCTTTCTTT. This translates into CASSLQENTEAFF. The full variable domain, rest sourced from reference TRBV7-7 and TRBJ1-1, is GAGVSQSPRYKVTKRGQDVTLRCDPISSHATLYWYQQALGQGPEFLTYFNYEAQPDKSGLPSDRFSAERPEGSISTLTIQRTEQRDSAMYRCASSLQENTEAFFGQGTRLTVV.

This clone appeared once. This chain links TRBV15 with TRBJ2-3; D may be TRBD2 (6 bases). The CDR3 consists of 16 residues. V was pared by 0 bases and J by 2 bases, with 12 bases between. The germline CDR1 and CDR2 sequences are LNHNV and YYDKDF (reference sequence). This CDR3 reads CATSRDLAGPTDTQYF. CDR3 in DNA: TGTGCCACCAGCAGAGATTTGGCGGGGCCCACAGATACGCAGTATTTT.

In DNA form, the CDR3 reads TGCGCCAGCAGCCAAGTGGACAGAGTTAATGAAAAACTGTTTTTT. Its translation: CASSQVDRVNEKLFF. The chain carries TRBV4-1 and TRBJ1-4; tentatively, D is TRBD1 (6 bases). The length of the CDR3 is 15 residues. Trimming removed 1 base at V and 4 bases at J, with 10 bases between. The germline gives CDR1 MGHRA, CDR2 YSYEKL.

This rearrangement joins TRBV18 to TRBJ1-1; D possibly corresponds to TRBD1 (6 bases). The CDR3 totals 16 residues. V dropped 2 bases and J dropped 0 bases, with 13 bases sitting between them. CDR1 is KGHSH, CDR2 LQKENI, per germline. This chain's CDR3 is CASSPFPGAMNTEAFF. In nucleotides, the CDR3 is TGTGCCAGCTCACCATTTCCAGGGGCCATGAACACTGAAGCTTTCTTT.

This clone appeared once. One junction end does not reproduce the germline sequence, and a read error may be involved. This chain connects TRBV7-9 to TRBJ2-5; weak D call: TRBD2 (7 bases). CDR3 length: 16 residues. CDR1 SEHNR and CDR2 FQNEAQ come from the germline V gene (reference sequence). The CDR3 here is CSSSLRLGGGPETQYF. CDR3 sequence (DNA): TGTTCCAGCAGCTTACGTTTAGGCGGGGGCCCGGAGACCCAGTACTTC.

This sequence joins TRBV11-2 and TRBJ1-6; 7 bases are shared with TRBD1. The V and J ends lost 5 bases and 7 bases, in that order; junction bases with no gene match: 5. CDR1 and CDR2 from the germline V gene are SGHAT and FQNNGV. The CDR3 runs to 14 residues. The CDR3 reads CASSRGGRNSPLHF. CDR3 in DNA: TGTGCCAGCAGCCGAGGGGGCCGGAATTCACCCCTCCACTTT.

V gene TRBV5-6 combines with J gene TRBJ2-1, with a weak D call TRBD1 (5 bases). V gave up 3 bases and J gave up 5 bases, with 15 bases separating them. This CDR3 has 15 amino acids. Per germline, CDR1 SGHDT and CDR2 YYEEEE. CDR3 loop: CASSSLARADNEQFF. Here the CDR3 DNA reads TGTGCCAGCAGCTCACTGGCCAGGGCTGACAATGAGCAGTTCTTC. The full variable domain, completed using reference TRBV5-6 and TRBJ2-1, is DAGVTQSPTHLIKTRGQQVTLRCSPKSGHDTVSWYQQALGQGPQFIFQYYEEEERQRGNFPDRFSGHQFPNYSSELNVNALLLGDSALYLCASSSLARADNEQFFGPGTRLTVL.

This clone was found once. The chain is built from TRBV7-3 and TRBJ2-5, with TRBD2 matching 9 bases. The CDR3 has 17 residues. Per the germline V gene, CDR1 is SGHTA and CDR2 is FQGTGA. Trimming removed 0 bases from V and 5 bases from J; junction bases left unmatched: 10. CDR3 nucleotide sequence: TGTGCCAGCAGCTTAACTAGCGGGGGATCGGCGGATGAGACCCAGTACTTC. This codes for CASSLTSGGSADETQYF.

This sequence joins TRBV6-5 and TRBJ2-6; D is uncertain. This CDR3 is 15 amino acids long. CDR1 and CDR2 (germline): MNHEY, SVGAGI. With 5 bases removed from V and 3 bases from J, the gap between germline ends came to 11 bases. As DNA, the CDR3 is TGTGCCAGCAGTATCTGGAGTCGTGGGGCCAACGTCCTGACTTTC. Translating it yields CASSIWSRGANVLTF.

The V and J genes are TRBV4-2 and TRBJ2-5; possibly TRBD1 for D (6 bases). Trimming shortened V by 0 bases and J by 1 base, and 9 bases separated the two germline ends. The CDR3 has 15 amino acids. From germline, CDR1 is LGHNA and CDR2 YNFKEQ. CDR3 sequence: CASSQDRGLQETQYF. The CDR3 region has the DNA TGTGCCAGCAGCCAAGACAGGGGCCTCCAAGAGACCCAGTACTTC.

The chain links TRBV28 to TRBJ1-6; D gene uncertain. Trimming took 6 bases from V and 9 from J, leaving 12 bases between them. The CDR3 is 13 amino acids. Germline CDR1 is MDHEN and CDR2 is SYDVKM. CDR3 sequence: CASSTTPSSPLHF. The DNA of the CDR3 is TGTGCCAGCAGCACCACCCCTAGTTCACCCCTCCACTTT.

V and J are TRBV7-2 and TRBJ2-7; 10 bases map to TRBD1. Trimming took 5 bases from V and 4 from J; bases not matched to a gene: 5. The CDR3 runs to 14 residues. Germline values: CDR1 SGHTA, CDR2 FQGNSA. CDR3 nucleotide sequence: TGTGCCAGCAGCGTCCGGGACAGGGGATACGAGCAGTACTTC. Amino acid sequence: CASSVRDRGYEQYF.

This chain uses TRBV19 with TRBJ1-2, with 9 bases identical to TRBD1. This CDR3 has 15 residues. In germline, CDR1 is LNHDA, CDR2 SQIVND (reference sequence). V trimming: 9 bases; J trimming: 1 base; junction bases outside the gene matches: 9. The CDR3, as DNA: TGTGCCAGCGGCTTGGGACAGGGAGGTAACTATGGCTACACCTTC. Translated, it gives CASGLGQGGNYGYTF.

There are a few counts of this clone. This chain links TRBV28 with TRBJ1-6; maybe TRBD1 (5 bases). Trimming took 4 bases from V and 0 from J, leaving 7 bases between them. CDR3 length equals 15 residues. Per the germline V gene, CDR1 is MDHEN and CDR2 is SYDVKM. CDR3 protein: CASSSGVSYNSPLHF. The CDR3 DNA sequence: TGTGCCAGCAGTTCGGGGGTCTCCTATAATTCACCCCTCCACTTT. Filled out from reference TRBV28 and TRBJ1-6, the complete variable domain reads DVKVTQSSRYLVKRTGEKVFLECVQDMDHENMFWYRQDPGLGLRLIYFSYDVKMKEKGDIPEGYSVSREKKERFSLILESASTNQTSMYLCASSSGVSYNSPLHFGNGTRLTVT.

The chain couples TRBV28 to TRBJ1-2; maybe TRBD1 (5 bases). CDR3 length: 15 amino acids. Germline assignment: CDR1 MDHEN and CDR2 SYDVKM. The V and J ends lost 2 bases and 2 bases respectively, with 12 bases between them. CDR3 protein: CASSLGDSLNYGYTF. The CDR3 DNA reads TGTGCCAGCAGTTTAGGAGACAGCCTAAACTATGGCTACACCTTC.